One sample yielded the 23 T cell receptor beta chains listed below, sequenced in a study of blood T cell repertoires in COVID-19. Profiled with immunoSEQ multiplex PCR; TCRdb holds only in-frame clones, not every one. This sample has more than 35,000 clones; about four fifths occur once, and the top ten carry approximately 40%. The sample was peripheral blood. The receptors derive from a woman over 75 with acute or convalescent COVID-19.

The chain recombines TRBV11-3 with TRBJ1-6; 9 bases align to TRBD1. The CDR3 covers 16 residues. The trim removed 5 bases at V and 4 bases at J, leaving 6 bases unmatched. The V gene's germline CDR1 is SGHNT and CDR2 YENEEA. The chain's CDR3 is CASSASGTGYNSPLHF. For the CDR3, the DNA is TGTGCCAGCAGCGCATCCGGGACAGGGTATAATTCACCCCTCCACTTT.

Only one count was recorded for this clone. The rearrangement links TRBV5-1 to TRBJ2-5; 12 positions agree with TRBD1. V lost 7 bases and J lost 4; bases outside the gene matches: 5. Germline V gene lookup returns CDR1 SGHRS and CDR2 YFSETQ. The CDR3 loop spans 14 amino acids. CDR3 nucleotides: TGCGCCAGCGGAGCGGGACAGGGGGCAGAGACCCAGTACTTC. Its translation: CASGAGQGAETQYF.

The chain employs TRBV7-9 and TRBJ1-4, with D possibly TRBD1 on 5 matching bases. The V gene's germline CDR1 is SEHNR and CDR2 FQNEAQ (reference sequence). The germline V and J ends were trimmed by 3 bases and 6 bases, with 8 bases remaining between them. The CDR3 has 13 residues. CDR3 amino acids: CASSLGGDEKLFF. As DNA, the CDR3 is TGTGCCAGCAGCTTGGGGGGAGATGAAAAACTGTTTTTT.

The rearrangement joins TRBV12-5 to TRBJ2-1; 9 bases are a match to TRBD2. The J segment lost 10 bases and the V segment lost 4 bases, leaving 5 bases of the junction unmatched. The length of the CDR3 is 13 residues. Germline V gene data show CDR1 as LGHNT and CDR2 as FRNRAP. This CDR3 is CASGSGTSWEQFF. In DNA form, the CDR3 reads TGTGCTAGTGGTTCCGGGACTAGCTGGGAGCAGTTCTTC.

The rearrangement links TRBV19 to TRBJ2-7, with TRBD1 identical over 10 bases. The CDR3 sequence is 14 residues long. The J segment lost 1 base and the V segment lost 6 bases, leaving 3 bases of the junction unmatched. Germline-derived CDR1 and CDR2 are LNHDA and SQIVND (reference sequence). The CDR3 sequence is CASSRDRGSYEQYF. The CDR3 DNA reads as TGTGCCAGTAGCCGGGACAGGGGTTCCTACGAGCAGTACTTC.

The CDR3 spells CASSPAGGSNTGELFF. In DNA, the CDR3 is TGTGCCAGCTCACCAGCAGGGGGCTCGAACACCGGGGAGCTGTTTTTT. The V call is TRBV18, the J call TRBJ2-2; 8 bases match TRBD1. V was pared by 2 bases and J by 0 bases, with 2 bases of the junction left unmatched. Germline V gene sequence: CDR1 KGHSH, CDR2 LQKENI. This CDR3 is 16 amino acids long.

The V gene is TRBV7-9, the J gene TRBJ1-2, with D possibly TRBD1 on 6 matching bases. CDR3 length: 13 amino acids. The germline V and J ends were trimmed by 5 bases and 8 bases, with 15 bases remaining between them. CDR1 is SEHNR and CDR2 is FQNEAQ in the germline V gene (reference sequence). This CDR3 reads CASSLDRPGGYTF. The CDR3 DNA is TGTGCCAGCAGCCTTGACAGGCCTGGAGGCTACACCTTC.

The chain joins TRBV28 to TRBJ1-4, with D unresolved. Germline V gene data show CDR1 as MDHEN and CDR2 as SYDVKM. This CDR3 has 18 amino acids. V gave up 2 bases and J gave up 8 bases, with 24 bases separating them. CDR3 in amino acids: CASSLPFSGGVAGEKLFF. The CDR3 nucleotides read TGTGCCAGCAGTTTACCCTTCTCGGGTGGGGTGGCGGGGGAAAAACTGTTTTTT.

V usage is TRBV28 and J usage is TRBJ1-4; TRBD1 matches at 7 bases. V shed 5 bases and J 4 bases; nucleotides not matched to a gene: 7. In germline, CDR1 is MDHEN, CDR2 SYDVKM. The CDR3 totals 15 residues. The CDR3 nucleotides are TGTGCCAGCAGTCCCCCGGGACAGATTAATGAAAAACTGTTTTTT. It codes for CASSPPGQINEKLFF.

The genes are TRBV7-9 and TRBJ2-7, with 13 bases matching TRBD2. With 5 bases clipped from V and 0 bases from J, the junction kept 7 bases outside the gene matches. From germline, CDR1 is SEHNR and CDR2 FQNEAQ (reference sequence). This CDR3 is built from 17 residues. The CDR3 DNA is TGTGCCAGCAGCACCCGGACTAGCGGGGGTTCCTCCTACGAGCAGTACTTC. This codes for CASSTRTSGGSSYEQYF.

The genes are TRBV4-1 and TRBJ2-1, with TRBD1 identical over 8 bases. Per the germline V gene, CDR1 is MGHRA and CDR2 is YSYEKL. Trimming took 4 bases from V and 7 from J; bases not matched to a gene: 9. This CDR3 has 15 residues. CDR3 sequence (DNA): TGCGCCAGCAGCCCCGGACAGGGCGCAGGAAATGAGCAGTTCTTC. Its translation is CASSPGQGAGNEQFF.

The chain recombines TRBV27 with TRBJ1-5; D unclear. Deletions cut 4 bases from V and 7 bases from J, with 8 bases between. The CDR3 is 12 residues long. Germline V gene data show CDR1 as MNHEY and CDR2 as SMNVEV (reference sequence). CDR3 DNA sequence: TGTGCCAGCAGTTATCGCGGGCAGCCCCAGCATTTT. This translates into CASSYRGQPQHF.

The CDR3 DNA is TGTGCCTGGAGTGTCAGGACAGGGGGTAATCAGCCCCAGCATTTT. It codes for CAWSVRTGGNQPQHF. The chain links TRBV30 to TRBJ1-5; 10 bases match TRBD1. The germline V gene has CDR1 GTSNPN and CDR2 SVGIG (reference sequence). V trimming: 0 bases; J trimming: 4 bases; junction bases outside the gene matches: 3. CDR3 length: 15 residues.

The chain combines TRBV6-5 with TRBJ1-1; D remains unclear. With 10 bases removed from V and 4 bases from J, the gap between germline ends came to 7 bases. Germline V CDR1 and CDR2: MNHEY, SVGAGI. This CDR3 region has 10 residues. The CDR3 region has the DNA TGTGCCACGGGAGGCACTGAAGCTTTCTTT. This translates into CATGGTEAFF.

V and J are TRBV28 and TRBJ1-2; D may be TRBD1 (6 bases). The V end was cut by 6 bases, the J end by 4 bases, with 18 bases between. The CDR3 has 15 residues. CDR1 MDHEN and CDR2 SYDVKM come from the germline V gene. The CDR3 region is CASRQGRASIYGYTF. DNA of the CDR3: TGTGCCAGCAGACAGGGTCGAGCGTCTATCTATGGCTACACCTTC.

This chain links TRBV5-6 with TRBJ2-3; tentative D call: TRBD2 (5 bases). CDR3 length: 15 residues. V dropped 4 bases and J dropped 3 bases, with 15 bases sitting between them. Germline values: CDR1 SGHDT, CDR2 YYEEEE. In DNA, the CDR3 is TGTGCCAGCAGCCCCTTGACCGGGGTGACAGATACGCAGTATTTT. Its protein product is CASSPLTGVTDTQYF. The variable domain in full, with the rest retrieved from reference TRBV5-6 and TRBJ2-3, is DAGVTQSPTHLIKTRGQQVTLRCSPKSGHDTVSWYQQALGQGPQFIFQYYEEEERQRGNFPDRFSGHQFPNYSSELNVNALLLGDSALYLCASSPLTGVTDTQYFGPGTRLTVL.

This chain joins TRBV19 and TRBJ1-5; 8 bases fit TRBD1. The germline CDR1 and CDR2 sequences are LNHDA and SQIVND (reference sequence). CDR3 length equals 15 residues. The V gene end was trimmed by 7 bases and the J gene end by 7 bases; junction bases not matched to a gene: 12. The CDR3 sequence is CASTTRTDRVQPQHF. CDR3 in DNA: TGTGCCAGTACCACCCGGACGGACAGGGTACAGCCCCAGCATTTT.

The CDR3 reads CASSIDQTQPGANVLTF. As DNA, the CDR3 is TGTGCCAGTAGTATAGATCAGACACAGCCTGGGGCCAACGTCCTGACTTTC. The rearrangement links TRBV19 to TRBJ2-6; the D is unclear. Trimming shortened V by 0 bases and J by 2 bases, and 11 bases separated the two germline ends. CDR3 size: 17 residues. Germline loops: CDR1 LNHDA, CDR2 SQIVND (reference sequence). Drawing the rest from reference TRBV19 and TRBJ2-6, the complete variable domain is DGGITQSPKYLFRKEGQNVTLSCEQNLNHDAMYWYRQDPGQGLRLIYYSQIVNDFQKGDIAEGYSVSREKKESFPLTVTSAQKNPTAFYLCASSIDQTQPGANVLTFGAGSRLTVL.

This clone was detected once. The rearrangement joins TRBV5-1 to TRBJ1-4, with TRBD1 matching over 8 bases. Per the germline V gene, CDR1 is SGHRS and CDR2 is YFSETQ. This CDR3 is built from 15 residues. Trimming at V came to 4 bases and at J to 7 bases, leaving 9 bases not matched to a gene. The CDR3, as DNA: TGCGCCAGCAGCGATGGACAGGGCTTACCTGAAAAACTGTTTTTT. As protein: CASSDGQGLPEKLFF.

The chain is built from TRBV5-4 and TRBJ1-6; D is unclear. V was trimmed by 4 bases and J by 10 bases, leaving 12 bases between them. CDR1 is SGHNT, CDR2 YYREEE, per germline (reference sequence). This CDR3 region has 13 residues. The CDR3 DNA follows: TGTGCCAGCAGCCTCTCGGAGAGCTCACCCCTCCACTTT. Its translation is CASSLSESSPLHF. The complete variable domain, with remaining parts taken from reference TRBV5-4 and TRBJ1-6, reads ETGVTQSPTHLIKTRGQQVTLRCSSQSGHNTVSWYQQALGQGPQFIFQYYREEENGRGNFPPRFSGLQFPNYSSELNVNALELDDSALYLCASSLSESSPLHFGNGTRLTVT.

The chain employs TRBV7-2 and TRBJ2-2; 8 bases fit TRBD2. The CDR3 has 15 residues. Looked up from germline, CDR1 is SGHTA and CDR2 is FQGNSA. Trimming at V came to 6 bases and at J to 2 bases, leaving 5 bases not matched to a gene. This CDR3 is CASRTGGLNTGELFF. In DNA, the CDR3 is TGTGCCAGCAGGACGGGGGGGCTTAACACCGGGGAGCTGTTTTTT.

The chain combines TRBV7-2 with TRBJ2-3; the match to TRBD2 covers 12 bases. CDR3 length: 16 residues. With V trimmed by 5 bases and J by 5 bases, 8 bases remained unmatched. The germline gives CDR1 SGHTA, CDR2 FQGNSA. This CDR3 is CASSNLAGGRGDTQYF. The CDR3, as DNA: TGTGCCAGCAGCAACCTAGCGGGGGGGCGGGGAGATACGCAGTATTTT.

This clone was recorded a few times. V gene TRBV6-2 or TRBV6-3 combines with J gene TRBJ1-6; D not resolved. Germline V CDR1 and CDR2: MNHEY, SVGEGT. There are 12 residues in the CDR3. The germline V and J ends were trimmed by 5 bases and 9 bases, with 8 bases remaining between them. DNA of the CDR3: TGTGCCAGCAGTCTCGGGAGTTCACCCCTCCACTTT. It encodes CASSLGSSPLHF.